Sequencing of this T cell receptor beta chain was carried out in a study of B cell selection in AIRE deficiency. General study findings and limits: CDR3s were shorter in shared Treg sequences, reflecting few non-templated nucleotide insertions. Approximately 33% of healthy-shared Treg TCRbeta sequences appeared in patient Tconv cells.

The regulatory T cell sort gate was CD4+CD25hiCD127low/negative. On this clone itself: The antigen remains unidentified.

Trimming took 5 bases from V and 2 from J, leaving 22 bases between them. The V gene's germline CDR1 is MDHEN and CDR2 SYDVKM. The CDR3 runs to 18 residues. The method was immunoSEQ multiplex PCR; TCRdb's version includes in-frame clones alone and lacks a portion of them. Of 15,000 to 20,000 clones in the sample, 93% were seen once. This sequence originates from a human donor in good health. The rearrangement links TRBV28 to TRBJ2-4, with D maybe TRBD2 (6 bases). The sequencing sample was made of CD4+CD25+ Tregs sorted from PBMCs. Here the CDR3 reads CASSPLRGDLSSKNIQYF. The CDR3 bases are TGTGCCAGCAGTCCTCTCCGAGGGGACTTATCATCCAAAAACATTCAGTACTTC.